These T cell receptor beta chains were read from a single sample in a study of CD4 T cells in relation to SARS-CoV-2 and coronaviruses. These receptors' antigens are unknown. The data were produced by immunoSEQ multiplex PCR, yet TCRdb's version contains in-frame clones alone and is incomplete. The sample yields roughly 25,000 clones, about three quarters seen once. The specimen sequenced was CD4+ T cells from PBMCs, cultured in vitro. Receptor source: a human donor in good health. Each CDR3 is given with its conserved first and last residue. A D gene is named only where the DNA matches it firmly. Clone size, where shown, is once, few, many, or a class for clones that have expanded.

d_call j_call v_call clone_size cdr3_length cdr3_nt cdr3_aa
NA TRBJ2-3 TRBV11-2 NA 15 TGTGCCAGCAGCTTGTTGGGGGCACGCACAGATACGCAGTATTTT CASSLLGARTDTQYF
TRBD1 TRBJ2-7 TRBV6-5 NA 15 TGTGCCAGCAGTTACTCGACAGGGGGGCCCTACGAGCAGTACTTC CASSYSTGGPYEQYF
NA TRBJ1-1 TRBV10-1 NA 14 TGCGCCAGCAGTGAGTCAAAGTCAGGGACCTGGGCTTTCTTT CASSESKSGTWAFF
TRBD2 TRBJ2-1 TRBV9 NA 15 TGTGCCAGCAGCCCGGGACTAGCGGGACTGAATGAGCAGTTCTTC CASSPGLAGLNEQFF
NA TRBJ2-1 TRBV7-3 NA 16 TGTGCCAGCAGCTTAAGCCCCGCGGCAGGGGAGGGTGAGCAGTTCTTC CASSLSPAAGEGEQFF
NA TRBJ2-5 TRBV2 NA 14 TGTGCCAGCAGTGAAGAAGAACCGGCGGGGACCCAGTACTTC CASSEEEPAGTQYF
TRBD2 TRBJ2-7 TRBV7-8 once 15 TGTGCCAGCAGCTTAGATCCAGCGGGGGGGCTCGAGCAGTACTTC CASSLDPAGGLEQYF
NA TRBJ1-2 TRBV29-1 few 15 TGCAGCGTTGTTGGGGGAGATAACGTCCACTATGGCTACACCTTC CSVVGGDNVHYGYTF
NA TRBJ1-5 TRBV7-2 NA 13 TGTGCCAGCAGCAGGTCACCAAATCAGCCCCAGCATTTT CASSRSPNQPQHF
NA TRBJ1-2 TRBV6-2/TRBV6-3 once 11 NA CASSSSTAEAF
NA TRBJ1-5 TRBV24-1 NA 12 TGTGCCACCAGTGACCCCGGTCAGCCCCAGCATTTT CATSDPGQPQHF
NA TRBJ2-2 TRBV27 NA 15 TGTGCCAGCATGTTACTAGGACCGAGGACCGGGGAGCTGTTTTTT CASMLLGPRTGELFF
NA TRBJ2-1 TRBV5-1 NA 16 TGCGCCAGCAGCTTGGATAGGCGAGGGGGAAACAATGAGCAGTTCTTC CASSLDRRGGNNEQFF
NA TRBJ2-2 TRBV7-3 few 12 TGTGCCAGCAGCACTTACACCGGGGAGCTGTTTTTT CASSTYTGELFF
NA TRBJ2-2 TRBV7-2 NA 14 TGTGCCAGCACCGTACTACTGAACACCGGGGAGCTGTTTTTT CASTVLLNTGELFF
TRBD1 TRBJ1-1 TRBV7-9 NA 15 TGTGCCAGCAGCCCGGGGGACAGGGGGTGGACTGAAGCTTTCTTT CASSPGDRGWTEAFF
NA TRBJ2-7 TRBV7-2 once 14 TGTGCCAGCAGCTTAGGCAGGAGGTCCTACGAGCAGTACTTC CASSLGRRSYEQYF
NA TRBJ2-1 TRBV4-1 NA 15 TGCGCCAGCAGCCAAGTGGGGCGGGGAAACAATGAGCAGTTCTTC CASSQVGRGNNEQFF
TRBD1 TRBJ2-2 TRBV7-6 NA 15 TGTGCCAGCAGTCACGGACAGGGGGCGCTTGGGGAGCTGTTTTTT CASSHGQGALGELFF
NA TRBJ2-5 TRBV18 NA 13 TGTGCCAGCTCAAGGACAGTACAAGAGACCCAGTACTTC CASSRTVQETQYF
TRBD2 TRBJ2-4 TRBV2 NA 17 TGTGCCAGCAGAAATCGGGTAGCGGGAGGGGCCGCGGGCATTCAGTACTTC CASRNRVAGGAAGIQYF
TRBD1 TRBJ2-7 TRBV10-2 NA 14 TGCGCCAGCAGCGTCAAAACAGGGGTCGGCGAGCAGTACTTC CASSVKTGVGEQYF
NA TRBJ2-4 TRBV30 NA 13 TGTGCCTGGACAGGGGTAGACAAAAACATTCAGTACTTC CAWTGVDKNIQYF
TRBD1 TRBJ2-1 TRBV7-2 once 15 TGTGCCAGCAGCGCGGGACAGGGGGTATGGAATGAGCAGTTCTTC CASSAGQGVWNEQFF
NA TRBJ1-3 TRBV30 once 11 TGTGCCTGGAGTATTGGAAACACCATATATTTT CAWSIGNTIYF
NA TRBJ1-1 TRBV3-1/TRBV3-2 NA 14 TGTGCCAGCAGCCAAGGTACAGCATACACTGAAGCTTTCTTT CASSQGTAYTEAFF
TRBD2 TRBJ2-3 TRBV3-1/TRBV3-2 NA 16 TGTGCCAGCAGCCAGGTCGGGGGACTAGGAATAGATACGCAGTATTTT CASSQVGGLGIDTQYF
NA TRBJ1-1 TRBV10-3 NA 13 TGTGCCATCAGTGAGTCCCAGTGGACTGAAGCTTTCTTT CAISESQWTEAFF
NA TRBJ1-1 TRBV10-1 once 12 TGCGCCAGCAGTGAATTCGGGACAGAAGCTTTCTTT CASSEFGTEAFF
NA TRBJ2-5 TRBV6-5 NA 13 TGTGCCAGCAGTTACGAGTACCAAGAGACCCAGTACTTC CASSYEYQETQYF
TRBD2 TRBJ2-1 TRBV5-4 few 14 TGTGCCAGCAGCCCCGGGACTAGTCCCAATGAGCAGTTCTTC CASSPGTSPNEQFF
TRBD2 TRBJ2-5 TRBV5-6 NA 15 TGTGCCAGCAGCCGACGACTAGCGGGAGGGGAGACCCAGTACTTC CASSRRLAGGETQYF
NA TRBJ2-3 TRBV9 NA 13 TGTGCCAGCAGCGTAGCGGGGCGCCCCCCGCAGTATTTT CASSVAGRPPQYF
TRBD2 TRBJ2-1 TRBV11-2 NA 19 TGTGCCAGCAGCTTAGGGCCCTGGCCTAGCGGGGACTCCTACAATGAGCAGTTCTTC CASSLGPWPSGDSYNEQFF
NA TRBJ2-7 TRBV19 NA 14 TGTGCCAGTAGGTTACAGCCGACTCGCGACGAGCAGTACTTC CASRLQPTRDEQYF
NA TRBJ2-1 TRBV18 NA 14 TGTGCCAGCTCACCAGGGAGCGCGGACAATGAGCAGTTCTTC CASSPGSADNEQFF
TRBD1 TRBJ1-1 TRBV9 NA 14 TGTGCCAGCAGCGTCGGACAGGGGTCGGGTGAAGCTTTCTTT CASSVGQGSGEAFF
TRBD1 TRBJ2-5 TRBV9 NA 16 TGTGCCAGCAGCGTAGGGCGAGGGGGCCACCAAGAGACCCAGTACTTC CASSVGRGGHQETQYF
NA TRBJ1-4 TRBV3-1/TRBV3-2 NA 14 TGTGCCAGCAGCCAAAGGGGAGATAATGAAAAACTGTTTTTT CASSQRGDNEKLFF
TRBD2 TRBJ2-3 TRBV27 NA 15 TGTGCCAGCAGTTTATCCCCCGGGAGGGCAGATACGCAGTATTTT CASSLSPGRADTQYF
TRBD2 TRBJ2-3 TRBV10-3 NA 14 TGTGCCATCAGTCACGGGGGGGCGGGCGATACGCAGTATTTT CAISHGGAGDTQYF
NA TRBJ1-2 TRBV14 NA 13 TGTGCCAGCAGCCCCTCAGGGGTGGATGGCTACACCTTC CASSPSGVDGYTF
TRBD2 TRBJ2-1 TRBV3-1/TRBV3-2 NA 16 TGTGCCAGCAGCCTTAACCCTAGCGGATCCTACAATGAGCAGTTCTTC CASSLNPSGSYNEQFF
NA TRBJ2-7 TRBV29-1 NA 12 TGCAGCGTTGAGGGCAACGCCTACGAGCAGTACTTC CSVEGNAYEQYF
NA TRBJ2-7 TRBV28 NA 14 TGTGCCAGCAGTTTCTGGGCAGACAGATACGAGCAGTACTTC CASSFWADRYEQYF
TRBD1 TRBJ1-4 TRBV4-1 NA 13 TGCGCCAGCCACAAAGGGGGCCATGAAAAACTGTTTTTT CASHKGGHEKLFF
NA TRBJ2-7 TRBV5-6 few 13 TGTGCCAGCAGCACCGGGACTTCCTACGAGCAGTACTTC CASSTGTSYEQYF
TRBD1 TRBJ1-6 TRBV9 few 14 TGTGCCAGCAGCGTAAGGGACAGGGGTTCACCCCTCCACTTT CASSVRDRGSPLHF
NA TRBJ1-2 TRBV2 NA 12 TGTGCCAGCAGAACAGACGCAGGCGGCTACACCTTC CASRTDAGGYTF
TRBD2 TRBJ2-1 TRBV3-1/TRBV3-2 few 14 TGTGCCAGCAGCCAACGGGGGGATCACAATGAGCAGTTCTTC CASSQRGDHNEQFF
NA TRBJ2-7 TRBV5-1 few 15 TGCGCCAGCAGCTTGGCCGGTGAGGCCGACTACGAGCAGTACTTC CASSLAGEADYEQYF
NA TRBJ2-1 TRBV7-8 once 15 TGTGCCAGCAGCCGAGGGGGGGGAAACTACAATGAGCAGTTCTTC CASSRGGGNYNEQFF
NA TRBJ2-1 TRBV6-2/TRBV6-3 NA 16 TGTGCCAGCAGTTACGGGGGACGGGGCTCCTACAATGAGCAGTTCTTC CASSYGGRGSYNEQFF
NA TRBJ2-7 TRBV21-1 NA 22 TGTGCCAGCAGAACAAACCCCATGAGGGAGACTAGCGGATTACCACCACCCTACGAGCAGTACTTC CASRTNPMRETSGLPPPYEQYF
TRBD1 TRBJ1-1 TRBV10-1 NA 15 TGCGCCAGCAGTGAGTCGCAGGGGGCAGGAACTGAAGCTTTCTTT CASSESQGAGTEAFF
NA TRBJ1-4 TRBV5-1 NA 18 TGCGCCAGCAGCCCCGAGGAGACAGGCTCTGCAACTAATGAAAAACTGTTTTTT CASSPEETGSATNEKLFF
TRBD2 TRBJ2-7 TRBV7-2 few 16 TGTGCCAGCAGCGAGTCCATAGCGGGAGTGGGCTACGAGCAGTACTTC CASSESIAGVGYEQYF
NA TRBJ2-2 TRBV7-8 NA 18 TGTGCCAGCAGCCCCAGAGTCGGTGGCTCGCGTAACACCGGGGAGCTGTTTTTT CASSPRVGGSRNTGELFF
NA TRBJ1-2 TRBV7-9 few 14 TGTGCCAGCAGCTTTTTATGGCTGGAGCATGGCTACACCTTC CASSFLWLEHGYTF